This T cell receptor beta chain was sequenced in a study of blood T cell repertoires in COVID-19. Study-wide context: Acute-phase and convalescent COVID-19 samples originated in the United States, Italy and Spain.

The germline gives CDR1 SGHTA, CDR2 FQGTGA. The CDR3 is 15 residues long. J was trimmed by 1 base and V by 4 bases; bases with no gene match: 0. The repertoire was sequenced with immunoSEQ multiplex PCR; TCRdb's copy has only in-frame clones and lacks some. The table lists about 250,000 clones, over 75% of them singletons. Sequencing was performed on peripheral blood. This clonotype originated in a man aged 50 to 59 with active or convalescent COVID-19. V usage is TRBV7-3 and J usage is TRBJ2-3, with 12 positions matching TRBD2. The CDR3 here is CASSWTSGGTDTQYF. As DNA, the CDR3 is TGTGCCAGCAGCTGGACTAGCGGGGGCACAGATACGCAGTATTTT.